Sequencing of this T cell receptor (beta chain) was carried out in a study of blood T cell repertoires in COVID-19. Libraries were prepared by immunoSEQ multiplex PCR; TCRdb keeps only in-frame clonotypes and omits some of them. The repertoire has 250,000 to 300,000 clones, 88% of them found once; the top ten carry 2%. Trimming cost V 2 bases and J 4 bases, with 8 bases left between them. This CDR3 is built from 13 residues. Germline V CDR1 and CDR2: KGHSH, LQKENI. The chain links TRBV18 to TRBJ1-2; unclear D gene. The specimen was PBMCs or T cells enriched from blood (not recorded which). The source of this sequence is a woman in her fifties or sixties in a cohort exposed to, infected with or recovered from COVID-19 (not recorded which). The chain's CDR3 is CASSPTEIYGYTF. The CDR3 region has the DNA TGTGCCAGCTCACCAACAGAGATCTATGGCTACACCTTC.